This T cell receptor (beta chain) was sequenced in a study of blood T cell repertoires in COVID-19. Turning to the study itself: The United States, Italy and Spain were the sources of the acute and convalescent COVID-19 samples. From T cells, B-cell-depleted T cells, or PBMCs came the material, which was cDNA or gDNA.

The V gene end was trimmed by 3 bases and the J gene end by 6 bases; junction bases not matched to a gene: 12. The CDR3 totals 17 residues. In the authors' methods: For nucleated cells, counts were estimated from reference gene primer amplification. Method: immunoSEQ multiplex PCR; TCRdb's copy keeps in-frame clones and lacks some. The V and J calls and the clone size are those of that table, but D and trimming were determined from the DNA. The table has more than 250,000 clones, around 88% seen once; the top ten hold 1.5% to 2%. The sequencing input was peripheral blood. The receptor comes from a woman in her twenties or thirties with COVID-19, enrolled during active disease. This chain links TRBV5-3 with TRBJ1-5, with 10 bases that match TRBD1. TRBV5-3 is an ORF, with its function uncertain. The DNA of the CDR3 is TGTGCCAGAAGCTGCGGAAACCGGGACAGGGGCATTCAGCCCCAGCATTTT. Its translation: CARSCGNRDRGIQPQHF.